One and the same sample provided the 22 T cell receptor beta chains below, sequenced in a study of response to subunit inactivated influenza vaccine (dated by TCRdb to the late 2010s). Library method: RT-PCR. The listed sequencing device is Illumina HiSeq 2500. Clones were called with MiXCR by TCRdb after fastp trimmed the public reads at Q25, and only in-frame beta chains were retained. For every CDR3 protein sequence, its rows merge into one entry that carries the most common genes and DNA. The sample table contains around 520,000 distinct CDR3 sequences; only one count was recorded for 25% of them. The top ten clones comprise approximately 2% of the sample. The sample in question was CD4+ T cells sorted from PBMCs, obtained 4 to 6 days after vaccination. Source of these receptors: a man between 45 and 60 years old who received an inactivated influenza vaccine. Donor details come from another sample of the same person, matched by shared clones.

This clonotype has a count of ten or more. This chain connects TRBV5-6 to TRBJ2-6; D unclear. The CDR3 runs to 15 residues. Germline loops: CDR1 SGHDT, CDR2 YYEEEE. V lost 1 base to trimming and J lost 9 bases, with 14 bases between them. CDR3 protein: CASSLTVQANNVLTF. In nucleotides, the CDR3 is TGTGCCAGCAGCTTGACGGTCCAGGCGAACAACGTCCTGACTTTC.

The V call is TRBV2, the J call TRBJ2-1, with 10 bases lining up with TRBD2. The ends lost 9 bases at V and 6 bases at J; junction bases unmatched: 5. The CDR3 totals 13 residues. Looked up from germline, CDR1 is SNHLY and CDR2 is FYNNEI. This CDR3 is CASRLAGVNEQFF. The CDR3 coding sequence is TGTGCCAGTAGACTAGCGGGCGTCAATGAGCAGTTCTTC.

The V gene is TRBV18, the J gene TRBJ2-7; no clear D. V was pared by 6 bases and J by 2 bases, with 14 bases between. The CDR3 contains 14 residues. The V gene's germline CDR1 is KGHSH and CDR2 LQKENI. This chain's CDR3 is CASSIFPGPYEQYF. CDR3 DNA: TGTGCCAGCTCGATCTTTCCCGGTCCCTACGAGCAGTACTTC.

This clonotype was found a few times. The chain has TRBV4-1 and TRBJ2-5; D is possibly TRBD1 (5 bases). Germline assignment: CDR1 MGHRA and CDR2 YSYEKL. There are 16 residues in the CDR3. With 4 bases removed from V and 3 bases from J, the gap between germline ends came to 18 bases. The CDR3: CASSPERYRLEETQYF. CDR3 nucleotide sequence: TGCGCCAGCAGCCCAGAGAGGTACAGGTTAGAAGAGACCCAGTACTTC.

This sequence joins TRBV12-3 or TRBV12-4 and TRBJ2-7, with D unresolved. Trimming shortened V by 2 bases and J by 6 bases, and 14 bases separated the two germline ends. This CDR3 region has 14 residues. CDR3 region: CASSLSGPALEQYF. DNA of the CDR3: TGTGCCAGCAGTTTATCGGGCCCGGCCCTCGAGCAGTACTTC.

This clonotype came up a few times. V is TRBV20-1 and J is TRBJ2-5, with D perhaps matching TRBD2 (6 bases). The length of the CDR3 is 15 residues. V lost 5 bases to trimming and J lost 5 bases, with 21 bases between them. Germline V lookup: CDR1 DFQATT, CDR2 SNEGSKA (reference sequence). In DNA form, the CDR3 reads TGCAGTGCTGCCCCTCGGGAGAGGGCTACCGAGACCCAGTACTTC. Translated: CSAAPRERATETQYF.

This clonotype appeared a few times. The V gene is TRBV20-1, the J gene TRBJ2-5; no reliable D call. The CDR3 consists of 10 residues. Per germline, CDR1 DFQATT and CDR2 SNEGSKA (reference sequence). V lost 2 bases and J 5 bases, leaving 3 bases between the germline ends. This chain's CDR3 is CSARLETQYF. As DNA, the CDR3 is TGCAGTGCTAGATTGGAGACCCAGTACTTC.

The chain carries TRBV18 and TRBJ2-3; no reliable D call. In germline, CDR1 is KGHSH, CDR2 LQKENI. CDR3 length equals 16 residues. Trimming pared 3 bases from V and 1 base from J, leaving 14 bases between. The CDR3 is CASSPTAILGTDTQYF. The CDR3 DNA is TGTGCCAGCTCACCGACTGCTATCCTTGGCACAGATACGCAGTATTTT.

The chain recombines TRBV5-1 with TRBJ2-5; the match to TRBD1 covers 8 bases. Trimming removed 2 bases from V and 6 bases from J; junction bases left unmatched: 9. CDR3 length equals 15 residues. CDR1 SGHRS and CDR2 YFSETQ come from the germline V gene. The CDR3 protein is CASSFGQGPRQTQYF. The DNA of the CDR3 is TGCGCCAGCAGCTTCGGACAGGGCCCAAGACAGACCCAGTACTTC.

This chain uses TRBV18 with TRBJ2-5; D is perhaps TRBD1 or TRBD2 (6 bases each). Germline V gene data show CDR1 as KGHSH and CDR2 as LQKENI. The CDR3 length is 14 residues. Trimming cost V 5 bases and J 7 bases, with 17 bases left between them. CDR3 DNA sequence: TGTGCCAGCTCATGGAGGGACCAGGGGATGACCCAGTACTTC. This sequence encodes CASSWRDQGMTQYF.

The rearrangement uses TRBV12-3 or TRBV12-4 and TRBJ2-3, with D uncertain. This CDR3 contains 16 residues. V lost 6 bases to trimming and J lost 0 bases, with 16 bases between them. CDR3 nucleotides: TGTGCCAGCAGCCCATGGTCGTTTTTTAGCACAGATACGCAGTATTTT. It encodes CASSPWSFFSTDTQYF.

This clonotype was found a few times. The CDR3 here is CASSQDHLGGNTGELFF. The CDR3, as DNA: TGCGCCAGCAGCCAAGATCATTTAGGGGGGAACACCGGGGAGCTGTTTTTT. This rearrangement joins TRBV4-3 to TRBJ2-2; TRBD1 might be the D (6 bases). The CDR3 is made up of 17 amino acids. V was pared by 0 bases and J by 1 base, with 12 bases between. Germline V gives CDR1 LGHNA, CDR2 YSLEER.

This clonotype was observed a few times. This chain links TRBV14 with TRBJ1-1; a weak D match, TRBD1 (6 bases). The V gene's germline CDR1 is SGHDN and CDR2 FVKESK. The length of the CDR3 is 15 residues. The germline V and J ends were trimmed by 4 bases and 0 bases, with 12 bases remaining between them. The CDR3 DNA reads as TGTGCCAGCAGCCCGGACAGAGTCATGAACACTGAAGCTTTCTTT. Amino acid sequence: CASSPDRVMNTEAFF. Combining the CDR3 with reference TRBV14 and TRBJ1-1 gives the whole variable domain EAGVTQFPSHSVIEKGQTVTLRCDPISGHDNLYWYRRVMGKEIKFLLHFVKESKQDESGMPNNRFLAERTGGTYSTLKVQPAELEDSGVYFCASSPDRVMNTEAFFGQGTRLTVV.

There are a few counts of this clonotype. The chain is built from TRBV5-1 and TRBJ1-1, with D possibly TRBD1 on 5 matching bases. Trimming left V 1 base short and J 0 bases short, with 10 bases between. Germline V gene data show CDR1 as SGHRS and CDR2 as YFSETQ. The length of the CDR3 is 15 residues. DNA of the CDR3: TGCGCCAGCAGCTTGCAAGGGGCCCTGAACACTGAAGCTTTCTTT. It specifies CASSLQGALNTEAFF.

Here the CDR3 reads CASSLQGVGGEQYF. The DNA for the CDR3 is TGTGCCAGCAGTCTACAGGGGGTCGGTGGCGAGCAGTACTTC. The J gene is TRBJ2-7, the V gene TRBV28; 8 nucleotides agree with TRBD1. Germline trimming cut 5 bases from V and 6 bases from J; bases unmatched to any gene: 9. The CDR3 is 14 amino acids. Germline V gene lookup returns CDR1 MDHEN and CDR2 SYDVKM.

The table lists this clonotype with a few counts. V usage is TRBV28 and J usage is TRBJ2-7; TRBD1 or TRBD2 may be the D gene (5 bases each). The germline V gene has CDR1 MDHEN and CDR2 SYDVKM. Trimming took off 2 bases at V and 5 bases at J, with 16 bases between the two ends. The CDR3 is 15 amino acids. The CDR3 coding sequence is TGTGCCAGCAGTTTACAGGGACGGTTTACCGACGAGCAGTACTTC. This encodes CASSLQGRFTDEQYF. The whole variable domain, filled in from reference TRBV28 and TRBJ2-7, reads DVKVTQSSRYLVKRTGEKVFLECVQDMDHENMFWYRQDPGLGLRLIYFSYDVKMKEKGDIPEGYSVSREKKERFSLILESASTNQTSMYLCASSLQGRFTDEQYFGPGTRLTVT.

The table lists this clonotype with a few counts. The chain combines TRBV4-1 with TRBJ2-5; D may be TRBD1 or TRBD2 (5 bases each). The CDR3 spans 15 residues. V lost 2 bases and J lost 1, with 11 bases in between. CDR1 MGHRA and CDR2 YSYEKL come from the germline V gene. The chain's CDR3 is CASSQQGRAQETQYF. In DNA form, the CDR3 reads TGCGCCAGCAGCCAACAGGGACGGGCCCAAGAGACCCAGTACTTC.

This clonotype was picked up a small number of times. CDR3 region: CSAQGQTSNQPQHF. The CDR3 region has the DNA TGCAGTGCGCAAGGACAGACTAGCAATCAGCCCCAGCATTTT. The chain links TRBV20-1 to TRBJ1-5, with D perhaps TRBD1 (6 bases). CDR1 is DFQATT, CDR2 SNEGSKA, per germline (reference sequence). This CDR3 comprises 14 residues. The germline V and J ends were trimmed by 6 bases and 0 bases, with 12 bases remaining between them.

The gene calls are TRBV20-1 and TRBJ1-6, with 7 nucleotides matching TRBD1. The CDR3 has 13 residues. Germline trimming cut 6 bases from V and 8 bases from J; bases unmatched to any gene: 7. The germline V gene encodes CDR1 DFQATT and CDR2 SNEGSKA (reference sequence). The CDR3 protein is CSAGRQGDSPLHF. The CDR3 coding sequence is TGCAGTGCCGGGAGGCAGGGGGATTCACCCCTCCACTTT.

V gene TRBV5-1 combines with J gene TRBJ2-6, with D unclear. V was shortened by 3 bases and J by 0 bases, with 16 bases between the two germline ends. CDR3 length: 18 residues. Germline CDR1 SGHRS, CDR2 YFSETQ. The DNA of the CDR3 is TGCGCCAGCAGCTGGCTCAGTTCATATAGCTCTGGGGCCAACGTCCTGACTTTC. Amino acid sequence: CASSWLSSYSSGANVLTF.

This clonotype has more than one count but fewer than ten. V gene TRBV5-6 combines with J gene TRBJ2-3, with D perhaps matching TRBD1 or TRBD2 (5 bases each). The germline CDR1 and CDR2 sequences are SGHDT and YYEEEE. Trimming removed 5 bases from V and 1 base from J, with 14 bases in between. This CDR3 is 15 amino acids long. The CDR3 nucleotides are TGTGCCAGCAGAATGCGAACGGGACGCACAGATACGCAGTATTTT. This encodes CASRMRTGRTDTQYF.

This clonotype was counted between two and nine times. The chain has TRBV5-1 and TRBJ1-1; D not certain. V shed 4 bases and J shed 5 bases, with 15 bases lying between them. CDR1 and CDR2 (germline): SGHRS, YFSETQ. CDR3 size: 14 residues. The CDR3 region is CASSLGLAETEAFF. CDR3 coding DNA: TGCGCCAGCAGCCTCGGACTGGCCGAGACTGAAGCTTTCTTT.